The clone carrying this T cell receptor beta chain came up many times. The sample is drawn from a study of T-cell reconstitution after alpha-beta-depleted transplantation in children. Preparation of the TCRbeta library used unique molecular identifiers. In TCRdb, the PCR reads were re-called with MiXCR into one record per CDR3 protein. The sample comprises some 400,000 distinct CDR3 sequences, approximately 20% of which are singletons, and about 3.8% rests with the top ten. CDR1 is MGHDK and CDR2 is SYGVNS in the germline V gene. There are 13 residues in the CDR3. The V end lost 1 base, the J end lost 3 bases, and 7 bases lay between the germline ends.

The input for sequencing was PBMCs from the stem cell graft donor, taken from the stem cell graft. The V call is TRBV25-1, the J call TRBJ2-7, with TRBD2 as a possible D gene (5 bases). The origin of this receptor is a human donor who donated a stem cell graft to a child with acute myeloid leukemia. This CDR3 reads CASSESRGYEQYF. The CDR3 DNA reads TGTGCCAGCAGTGAATCCCGGGGCTACGAGCAGTACTTC.